A single sample gave rise to the 6 T cell receptor beta chains below, sequenced in a study of shared clonotypes between healthy human individuals. Assay: immunoSEQ multiplex PCR; the TCRdb copy retains only in-frame clones and omits some. The table has more than 500,000 clones, approximately 94% seen once. The sample comprised naive CD4+ T cells sorted from blood. Subset of the sample: CD45RA+ positively selected. These receptors all come from a woman aged 30 to 39 in good health.

This chain links TRBV28 with TRBJ2-1; D possibly corresponds to TRBD1 (6 bases). Germline V CDR1 and CDR2: MDHEN, SYDVKM. The CDR3 consists of 13 residues. Deletions cut 7 bases from V and 3 bases from J, with 10 bases between. CDR3 DNA sequence: TGTGCCAGCATAAGGACAGACTACAATGAGCAGTTCTTC. Amino acid sequence: CASIRTDYNEQFF.

This sequence joins TRBV7-2 and TRBJ2-1, with D maybe TRBD1 (5 bases). The CDR3 sequence is 15 residues long. The V gene lost 3 bases and the J gene lost 5 bases, with 14 bases spanning the gap. CDR1 and CDR2 (germline): SGHTA, FQGNSA. In DNA form, the CDR3 reads TGTGCCAGCAGCTTGGTGGGGCAATTAAACAATGAGCAGTTCTTC. It translates to CASSLVGQLNNEQFF. The entire variable domain, with the rest obtained from reference TRBV7-2 and TRBJ2-1, is as follows: GAGVSQSPSNKVTEKGKDVELRCDPISGHTALYWYRQSLGQGLEFLIYFQGNSAPDKSGLPSDRFSAERTGGSVSTLTIQRTQQEDSAVYLCASSLVGQLNNEQFFGPGTRLTVL.

The chain links TRBV6-5 to TRBJ1-1, with D perhaps TRBD1 (5 bases). V dropped 2 bases and J dropped 2 bases, with 9 bases sitting between them. The length of the CDR3 is 14 residues. Germline CDR1 MNHEY, CDR2 SVGAGI. The CDR3 here is CASSYHGGNTEAFF. The DNA for the CDR3 is TGTGCCAGCAGTTACCATGGGGGAAACACTGAAGCTTTCTTT.

CDR3 sequence reads: CASSLVANTEAFF. CDR3 bases: TGTGCCAGCAGCTTGGTAGCGAACACTGAAGCTTTCTTT. V is TRBV5-6 and J is TRBJ1-1; D is uncertain. This CDR3 contains 13 residues. Per germline, CDR1 SGHDT and CDR2 YYEEEE. Trimming cost V 0 bases and J 1 base, with 4 bases left between them.

J is TRBJ1-1 and V is TRBV2; TRBD1 matches 9 bases. CDR1 SNHLY and CDR2 FYNNEI come from the germline V gene. Germline trimming cut 7 bases from V and 2 bases from J; bases unmatched to any gene: 8. The CDR3 has 15 residues. The CDR3 here is CASKIQGAGNTEAFF. The CDR3 DNA reads as TGTGCCAGCAAGATACAGGGGGCTGGTAACACTGAAGCTTTCTTT.

The CDR3 nucleotides read TGCGCCAGCAGCTCCGCAGGGGCCTCTGCTGTCGAGCAGTACTTC. Protein product: CASSSAGASAVEQYF. This chain connects TRBV5-1 to TRBJ2-7; perhaps TRBD1 as D (6 bases). V lost 3 bases to trimming and J lost 6 bases, with 19 bases between them. Germline values: CDR1 SGHRS, CDR2 YFSETQ. This CDR3 has 15 residues.